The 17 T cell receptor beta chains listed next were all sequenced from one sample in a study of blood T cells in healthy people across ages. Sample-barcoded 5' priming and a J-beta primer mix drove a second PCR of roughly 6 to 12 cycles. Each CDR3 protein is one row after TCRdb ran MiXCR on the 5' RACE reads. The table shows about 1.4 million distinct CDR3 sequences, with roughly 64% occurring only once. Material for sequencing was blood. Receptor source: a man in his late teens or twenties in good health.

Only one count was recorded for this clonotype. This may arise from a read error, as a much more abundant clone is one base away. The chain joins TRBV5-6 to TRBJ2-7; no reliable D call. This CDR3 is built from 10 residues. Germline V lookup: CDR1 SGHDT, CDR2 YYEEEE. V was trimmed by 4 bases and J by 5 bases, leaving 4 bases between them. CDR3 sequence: CASSPNEQYF. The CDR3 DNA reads TGTGCCAGCAGCCCCAACGAGCAGTACTTC.

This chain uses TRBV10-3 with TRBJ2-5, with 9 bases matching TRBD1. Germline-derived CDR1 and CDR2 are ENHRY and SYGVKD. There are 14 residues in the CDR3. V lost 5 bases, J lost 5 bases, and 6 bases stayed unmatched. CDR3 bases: TGTGCCATCAGTCCCGGGACAGGGACGGAGACCCAGTACTTC. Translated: CAISPGTGTETQYF.

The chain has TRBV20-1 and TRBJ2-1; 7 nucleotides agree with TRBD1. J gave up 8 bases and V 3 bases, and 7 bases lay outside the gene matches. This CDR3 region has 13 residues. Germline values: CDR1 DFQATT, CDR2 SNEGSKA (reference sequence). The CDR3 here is CSASDRVIDEQFF. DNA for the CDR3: TGCAGTGCTAGCGACAGGGTCATCGATGAGCAGTTCTTC.

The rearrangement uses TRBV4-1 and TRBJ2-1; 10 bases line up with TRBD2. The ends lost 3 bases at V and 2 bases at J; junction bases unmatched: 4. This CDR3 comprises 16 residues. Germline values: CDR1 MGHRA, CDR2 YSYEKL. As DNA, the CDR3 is TGCGCCAGCAGCCAGGGAGCGGGGGGGCCCTACAATGAGCAGTTCTTC. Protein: CASSQGAGGPYNEQFF.

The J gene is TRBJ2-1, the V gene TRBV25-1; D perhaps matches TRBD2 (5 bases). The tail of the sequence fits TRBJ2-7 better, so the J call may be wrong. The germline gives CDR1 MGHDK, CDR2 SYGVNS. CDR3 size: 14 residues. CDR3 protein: CASSSTRTLYEQYF. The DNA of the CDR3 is TGTGCCAGCAGCTCAACCCGGACTCTCTACGAGCAGTACTTC.

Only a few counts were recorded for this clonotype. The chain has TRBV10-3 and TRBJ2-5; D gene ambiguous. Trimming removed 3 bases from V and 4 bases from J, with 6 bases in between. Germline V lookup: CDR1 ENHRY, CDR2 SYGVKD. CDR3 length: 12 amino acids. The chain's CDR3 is CAISEGLETQYF. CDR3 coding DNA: TGTGCCATCAGTGAAGGTTTAGAGACCCAGTACTTC.

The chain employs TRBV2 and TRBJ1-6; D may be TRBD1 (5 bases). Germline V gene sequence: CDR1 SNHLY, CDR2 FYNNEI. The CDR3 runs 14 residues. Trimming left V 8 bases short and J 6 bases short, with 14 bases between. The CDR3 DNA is TGTGCCAGCCATCAGGGCCTCGCTAATTCACCCCTCCACTTT. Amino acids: CASHQGLANSPLHF.

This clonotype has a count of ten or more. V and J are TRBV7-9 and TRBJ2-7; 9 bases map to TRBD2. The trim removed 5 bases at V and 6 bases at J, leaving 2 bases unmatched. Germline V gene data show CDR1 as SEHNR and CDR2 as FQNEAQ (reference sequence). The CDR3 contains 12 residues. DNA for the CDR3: TGTGCCAGCAGCCATAGCGGGGGCGAGCAGTACTTC. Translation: CASSHSGGEQYF.

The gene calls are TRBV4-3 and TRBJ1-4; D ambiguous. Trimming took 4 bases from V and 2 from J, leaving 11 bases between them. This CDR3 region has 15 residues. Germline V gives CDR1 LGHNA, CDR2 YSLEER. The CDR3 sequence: CASSRPGHTNEKLFF. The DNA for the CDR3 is TGCGCCAGCAGCCGACCGGGCCATACTAATGAAAAACTGTTTTTT.

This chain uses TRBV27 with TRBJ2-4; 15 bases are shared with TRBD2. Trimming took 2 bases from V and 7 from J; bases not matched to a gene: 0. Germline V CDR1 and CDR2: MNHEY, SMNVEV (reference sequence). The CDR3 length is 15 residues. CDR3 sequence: CASSLGTSGRNIQYF. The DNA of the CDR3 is TGTGCCAGCAGTTTAGGGACTAGCGGGAGGAACATTCAGTACTTC.

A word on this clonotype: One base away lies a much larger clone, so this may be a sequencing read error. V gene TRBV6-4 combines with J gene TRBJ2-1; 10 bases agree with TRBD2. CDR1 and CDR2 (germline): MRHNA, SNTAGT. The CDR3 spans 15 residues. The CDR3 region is CPSSDSGGANNEQFF. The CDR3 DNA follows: TGTCCCAGCAGTGACAGCGGGGGGGCCAACAATGAGCAGTTCTTC.

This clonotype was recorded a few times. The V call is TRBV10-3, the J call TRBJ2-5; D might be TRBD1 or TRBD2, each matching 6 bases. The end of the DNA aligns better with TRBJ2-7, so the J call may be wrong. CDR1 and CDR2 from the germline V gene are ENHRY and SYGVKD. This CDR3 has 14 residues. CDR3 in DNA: TGTGCCATCAGAGATATACAGGGAGGCGACGAGCAGTACTTC. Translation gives CAIRDIQGGDEQYF.

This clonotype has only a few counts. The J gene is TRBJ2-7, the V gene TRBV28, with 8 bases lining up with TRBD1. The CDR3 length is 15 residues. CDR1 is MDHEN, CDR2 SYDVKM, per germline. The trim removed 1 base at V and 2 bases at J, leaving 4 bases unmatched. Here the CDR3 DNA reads TGTGCCAGCAGTTTATACAGGGGGGATACCTACGAGCAGTACTTC. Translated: CASSLYRGDTYEQYF.

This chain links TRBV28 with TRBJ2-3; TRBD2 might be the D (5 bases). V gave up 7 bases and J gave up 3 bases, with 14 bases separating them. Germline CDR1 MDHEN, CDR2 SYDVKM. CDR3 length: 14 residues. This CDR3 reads CASNLSTGTDTQYF. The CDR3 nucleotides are TGTGCCAGCAACCTTTCCACGGGAACAGATACGCAGTATTTT.

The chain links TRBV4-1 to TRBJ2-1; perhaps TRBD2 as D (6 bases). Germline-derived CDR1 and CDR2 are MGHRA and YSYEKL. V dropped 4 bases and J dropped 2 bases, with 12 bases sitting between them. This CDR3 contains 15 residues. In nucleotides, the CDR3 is TGCGCCAGCAGCCTTAGCGGTCCCGCCTACAATGAGCAGTTCTTC. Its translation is CASSLSGPAYNEQFF.

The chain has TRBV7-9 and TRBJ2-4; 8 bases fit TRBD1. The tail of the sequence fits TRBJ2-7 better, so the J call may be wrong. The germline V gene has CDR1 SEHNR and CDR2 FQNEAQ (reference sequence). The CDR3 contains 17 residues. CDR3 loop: CASSLGPTDRVAYEQYF. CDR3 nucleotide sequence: TGTGCCAGCAGCTTAGGACCGACGGACAGGGTAGCCTACGAGCAGTACTTC.

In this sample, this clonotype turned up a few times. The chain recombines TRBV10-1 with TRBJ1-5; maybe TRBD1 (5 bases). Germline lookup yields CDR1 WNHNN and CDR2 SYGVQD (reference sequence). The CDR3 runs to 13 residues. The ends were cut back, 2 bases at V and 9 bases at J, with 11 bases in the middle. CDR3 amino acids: CASSEGLGRPQHF. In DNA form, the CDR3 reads TGCGCCAGCAGTGAGGGTTTGGGACGGCCCCAGCATTTT.